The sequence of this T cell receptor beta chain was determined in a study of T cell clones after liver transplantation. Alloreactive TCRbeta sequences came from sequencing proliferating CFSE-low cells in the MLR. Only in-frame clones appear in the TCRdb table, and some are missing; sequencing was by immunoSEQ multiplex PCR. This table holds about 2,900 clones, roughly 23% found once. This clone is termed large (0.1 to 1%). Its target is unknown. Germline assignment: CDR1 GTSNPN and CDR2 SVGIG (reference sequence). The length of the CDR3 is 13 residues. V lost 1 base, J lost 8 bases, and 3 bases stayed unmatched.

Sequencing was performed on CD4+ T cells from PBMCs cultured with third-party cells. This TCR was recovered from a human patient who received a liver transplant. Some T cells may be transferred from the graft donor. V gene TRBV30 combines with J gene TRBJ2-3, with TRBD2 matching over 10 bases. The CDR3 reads CAWSGLAGLTQYF. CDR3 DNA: TGTGCCTGGAGTGGACTAGCGGGTCTTACGCAGTATTTT.